This is a list of T cell receptor beta chains from one sample in a study of T cells in Graves' hyperthyroidism and ophthalmopathy. In TCRdb, the multiplex PCR reads were re-called with MiXCR into one record per CDR3 protein. This table has hundreds of thousands of distinct CDR3 sequences, approximately 15% appearing once. Sequencing was carried out using blood. These receptors originate from a woman in her forties with Graves' ophthalmopathy. Both conserved end residues are part of each CDR3. The D gene is left open where the match is weak. Expanded clones get a size class; other rows say once, few or many, or leave the size out.

len	v_gene	abundance	d_gene	j_gene	CDR3aa	CDR3nt
13	TRBV7-8	many	-	TRBJ2-3	CASSLAITDTQYF	TGTGCCAGCAGCTTAGCTATCACAGATACGCAGTATTTT
13	TRBV11-2	many	-	TRBJ1-4	CASSFSGAEKLFF	TGTGCCAGCAGCTTCTCGGGGGCAGAAAAACTGTTTTTT
15	TRBV7-2	-	TRBD2	TRBJ2-3	CASSISGGAADTQYF	TGTGCCAGCAGCATTAGCGGGGGGGCCGCAGATACGCAGTATTTT
14	TRBV7-3	few	TRBD1	TRBJ2-7	CASRIQGRTYEQYF	TGTGCCAGTCGGATACAGGGGAGAACCTACGAGCAGTACTTC
16	TRBV5-1	few	TRBD1	TRBJ2-5	CASSKSPTGVAETQYF	TGCGCCAGCAGCAAAAGCCCGACAGGGGTCGCCGAGACCCAGTACTTC
14	TRBV12-3/TRBV12-4	many	TRBD1	TRBJ2-1	CASSGTGGRDEQFF	TGTGCCAGCAGTGGGACAGGGGGCAGGGATGAGCAGTTCTTC
11	TRBV7-9	many	-	TRBJ2-3	CASAPSDTQYF	TGTGCCAGCGCACCCTCAGATACGCAGTATTTT
14	TRBV29-1	many	TRBD1	TRBJ2-5	CSVAQGDWGETQYF	TGCAGCGTTGCTCAGGGGGATTGGGGAGAGACCCAGTACTTC
14	TRBV7-9	many	TRBD1	TRBJ1-1	CASSDRVEPPEAFF	TGTGCCAGTTCAGACAGGGTCGAACCCCCTGAAGCTTTCTTT
14	TRBV18	many	-	TRBJ1-5	CASSPQGSNQPQHF	TGTGCCAGCTCACCTCAGGGAAGTAATCAGCCCCAGCATTTT
14	TRBV3-1	many	-	TRBJ1-4	CASSHRQANEKLFF	TGTGCCAGCAGCCATCGACAAGCAAATGAAAAACTGTTTTTT
16	TRBV11-2	many	-	TRBJ2-3	CASSLVASSGTDTQYF	TGTGCCAGCAGCTTAGTGGCGTCGTCGGGGACAGATACGCAGTATTTT
15	TRBV20-1	many	-	TRBJ2-3	CSAREQRRATDTQYF	TGCAGTGCTAGAGAGCAACGCCGGGCGACAGATACGCAGTATTTT
14	TRBV18	many	TRBD1	TRBJ2-2	CASSQGQAEGELFF	TGTGCCAGCTCCCAGGGACAGGCGGAAGGGGAGCTGTTTTTT
14	TRBV3-1	-	-	TRBJ1-2	CASSSDGEMYGYTF	TGTGCCAGCAGCTCAGACGGGGAAATGTATGGCTACACCTTC
16	TRBV3-1	-	-	TRBJ2-3	CASSQETGGDTDTQYF	TGTGCCAGCAGCCAAGAAACCGGGGGAGACACAGATACGCAGTATTTT
14	TRBV5-1	-	-	TRBJ2-5	CASTSSGSEETQYF	TGCGCCAGCACCTCTTCCGGGAGCGAAGAGACCCAGTACTTC
18	TRBV7-8	many	-	TRBJ1-1	CASSLVSQGDLMNTEAFF	TGTGCCAGCAGCTTAGTGTCCCAAGGGGACCTCATGAACACTGAAGCTTTCTTT
16	TRBV7-9	-	TRBD1	TRBJ1-2	CASSSETGSHNYGYTF	TGTGCCAGCAGCTCGGAGACAGGGAGCCATAACTATGGCTACACCTTC
11	TRBV6-1	-	-	TRBJ1-2	CASSELYGYTF	TGTGCCAGCAGTGAACTCTATGGCTACACCTTC
16	TRBV24-1	-	-	TRBJ1-5	CATSDLVQGSNQPQHF	TGTGCCACCAGTGATTTAGTTCAGGGGTCCAATCAGCCCCAGCATTTT
13	TRBV20-1	many	TRBD1	TRBJ2-5	CSAMTGSVETQYF	TGCAGTGCTATGACAGGGAGTGTGGAGACCCAGTACTTC
14	TRBV28	-	-	TRBJ1-1	CASSPTGWNTEAFF	TGTGCCAGCAGTCCTACGGGTTGGAACACTGAAGCTTTCTTT
13	TRBV2	many	-	TRBJ1-2	CASRGWANYGYTF	TGTGCCAGCAGAGGGTGGGCTAACTATGGCTACACCTTC
15	TRBV27	many	TRBD2	TRBJ2-1	CASSPSSGPYNEQFF	TGTGCCAGCAGTCCCTCTAGCGGTCCCTACAATGAGCAGTTCTTC
15	TRBV5-1	many	TRBD2	TRBJ2-1	CASSLLAGGPYEQFF	TGCGCCAGCAGCCTTCTAGCGGGAGGGCCGTATGAGCAGTTCTTC
13	TRBV30	-	-	TRBJ1-6	CASDTHYNSPLHF	TGTGCCTCGGACACTCATTATAATTCACCCCTCCACTTT
13	TRBV18	many	TRBD1	TRBJ1-1	CASSPDRDSEAFF	TGTGCCAGCTCACCAGACCGGGACAGTGAAGCTTTCTTT
16	TRBV7-9	many	-	TRBJ1-4	CASSWAWDLTNEKLFF	TGTGCCAGCTCATGGGCGTGGGACTTAACTAATGAAAAACTGTTTTTT
15	TRBV20-1	many	TRBD2	TRBJ2-7	CSAYTSGGPTYEQYF	TGCAGTGCTTATACTAGCGGGGGGCCTACTTACGAGCAGTACTTC
13	TRBV2	many	TRBD1	TRBJ2-1	CASSADRANEQFF	TGTGCCAGCAGTGCCGACAGGGCCAATGAGCAGTTCTTC
16	TRBV24-1	-	TRBD1	TRBJ2-2	CATSVSGDRASGELFF	TGTGCCACCAGCGTCAGTGGGGACAGGGCGAGCGGGGAGCTGTTTTTT
15	TRBV4-2	-	-	TRBJ2-2	CASTLEPLNTGELFF	TGTGCCAGCACCCTAGAACCCCTGAACACCGGGGAGCTGTTTTTT
14	TRBV2	many	-	TRBJ1-4	CASRATTTNEKLFF	TGTGCCAGCAGAGCCACGACAACTAATGAAAAACTGTTTTTT
15	TRBV6-1	many	-	TRBJ2-1	CASSGWGPTYNEQFF	TGTGCCAGCAGTGGATGGGGGCCCACCTACAATGAGCAGTTCTTC
11	TRBV6-1	-	TRBD1	TRBJ1-2	CASTGDYGYTF	TGTGCCAGTACAGGGGACTATGGCTACACCTTC
16	TRBV5-1	few	-	TRBJ2-7	CASSLGGSGPSYEQYF	TGCGCCAGCAGCTTGGGAGGTAGCGGTCCTTCTTACGAGCAGTACTTC
15	TRBV20-1	many	-	TRBJ2-3	CSARTGTTRTDTQYF	TGCAGTGCTAGAACCGGGACAACACGCACAGATACGCAGTATTTT
15	TRBV7-3	few	TRBD2	TRBJ2-5	CASSLTSGGITTQYF	TGTGCCAGCAGCTTAACTAGCGGGGGGATTACCACCCAGTACTTC
14	TRBV28	many	-	TRBJ1-4	CASALRATNEKLFF	TGTGCCAGCGCCCTGAGGGCAACTAATGAAAAACTGTTTTTT
14	TRBV20-1	few	-	TRBJ1-4	CSARMRGVEEKLFF	TGCAGTGCTAGAATGCGGGGGGTCGAGGAAAAACTGTTTTTT
15	TRBV20-1	-	TRBD2	TRBJ2-1	CSAVTGTSSYNEQFF	TGCAGTGCTGTGACCGGGACTAGCTCCTACAATGAGCAGTTCTTC
17	TRBV3-1	many	TRBD2	TRBJ2-2	CASSRLAGGASTGELFF	TGTGCCAGCAGCCGCTTAGCGGGAGGTGCGAGCACCGGGGAGCTGTTTTTT
15	TRBV28	many	TRBD1	TRBJ2-3	CASRPGQGETDTQYF	TGTGCCAGCAGACCTGGACAGGGGGAAACAGATACGCAGTATTTT
13	TRBV30	many	-	TRBJ2-7	CAWRRRGDYEQYF	TGTGCCTGGAGGAGGAGAGGGGACTACGAGCAGTACTTC
15	TRBV3-1	few	TRBD2	TRBJ2-2	CASSLTAGRVGELFF	TGTGCCAGCAGCCTAACAGCGGGGAGGGTCGGGGAGCTGTTTTTT
14	TRBV6-1	many	-	TRBJ2-2	CASSDVGDTGELFF	TGTGCCAGCTCGGACGTGGGGGACACCGGGGAGCTGTTTTTT
13	TRBV28	many	-	TRBJ1-2	CASSLRRDYGYTF	TGTGCCAGCAGTTTAAGGCGGGACTATGGCTACACCTTC
18	TRBV5-1	many	TRBD1	TRBJ1-2	CASSLAHRTGASNYGYTF	TGCGCCAGCAGCTTGGCCCACCGGACAGGCGCCTCTAACTATGGCTACACCTTC
12	TRBV18	many	TRBD1	TRBJ2-1	CASSPPTGQRFF	TGTGCCAGCTCACCACCGACAGGGCAGCGGTTCTTC
16	TRBV7-8	-	-	TRBJ1-3	CASSLIRTDSGNTIYF	TGTGCCAGCAGCTTAATCAGAACCGACTCTGGAAACACCATATATTTT
15	TRBV2	many	TRBD2	TRBJ2-1	CASSGERGLYNEQFF	TGTGCCAGCAGTGGGGAGCGGGGGCTATACAATGAGCAGTTCTTC
17	TRBV6-5	few	TRBD1	TRBJ1-2	CASSYYPPGTGGYGYTF	TGTGCCAGCAGTTACTATCCTCCCGGGACAGGGGGCTATGGCTACACCTTC
13	TRBV12-3/TRBV12-4	many	-	TRBJ1-1	CASSSGLYTEAFF	TGTGCCAGCAGTTCGGGACTCTACACTGAAGCTTTCTTT
18	TRBV19	few	TRBD1	TRBJ2-1	CASSLHLPGTGAYNEQFF	TGTGCCAGTAGTCTACACCTCCCCGGGACAGGGGCCTACAATGAGCAGTTCTTC
16	TRBV7-6	few	TRBD1	TRBJ2-2	CASSLDTGANTGELFF	TGTGCCAGCAGCTTAGACACAGGGGCGAACACCGGGGAGCTGTTTTTT
14	TRBV20-1	-	TRBD1	TRBJ2-4	CSARAPRQGNIQYF	TGCAGTGCCCGGGCCCCGAGACAGGGGAACATTCAGTACTTC
17	TRBV14	-	TRBD2	TRBJ2-2	CASSLLTSGDYTGELFF	TGTGCCAGCAGCCTCTTAACTAGCGGAGATTACACCGGGGAGCTGTTTTTT
16	TRBV5-6	-	TRBD1	TRBJ2-7	CASSSRTGDPSYEQYF	TGTGCCAGCAGCTCACGGACAGGGGACCCCTCCTACGAGCAGTACTTC